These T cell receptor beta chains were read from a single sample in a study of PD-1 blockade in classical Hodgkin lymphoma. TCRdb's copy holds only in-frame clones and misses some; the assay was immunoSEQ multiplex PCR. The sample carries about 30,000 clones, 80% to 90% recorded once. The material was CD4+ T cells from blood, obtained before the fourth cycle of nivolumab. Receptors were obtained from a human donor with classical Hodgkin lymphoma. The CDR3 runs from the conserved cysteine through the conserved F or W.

CDR3 protein: CASSLAGGPTDTQYF; V gene: TRBV7-2; J gene: TRBJ2-3
CDR3 protein: CASSFGRDPLGGTQYF; V gene: TRBV5-1; J gene: TRBJ2-3
CDR3 protein: CASNPYRETEAFF; V gene: TRBV6-6; J gene: TRBJ1-1
CDR3 protein: CASSGQHQETQYF; V gene: TRBV18; J gene: TRBJ2-5
CDR3 protein: CAWSTRETQYF; V gene: TRBV30; J gene: TRBJ2-5
CDR3 protein: CASSQGWQLQETQYF; V gene: TRBV4-3; J gene: TRBJ2-5
CDR3 protein: CASRGLNTEAFF; V gene: TRBV6-1; J gene: TRBJ1-1
CDR3 protein: CASRFDSENTGELFF; V gene: TRBV6-1; J gene: TRBJ2-2
CDR3 protein: CATSTGVGYEQYF; V gene: TRBV15; J gene: TRBJ2-7
CDR3 protein: CASSFGQDNEKLFF; V gene: TRBV5-6; J gene: TRBJ1-4
CDR3 protein: CASSYRGVHSPLHF; V gene: TRBV27; J gene: TRBJ1-6
CDR3 protein: CASSPRESYGYTF; V gene: TRBV19; J gene: TRBJ1-2
CDR3 protein: CASSMGQGVNSPLHF; V gene: TRBV19; J gene: TRBJ1-6
CDR3 protein: CASTGVGETQYF; V gene: TRBV2; J gene: TRBJ2-5
CDR3 protein: CAISTGQGVDEQYF; V gene: TRBV10-3; J gene: TRBJ2-7
CDR3 protein: CASSTFSAAPEAFF; V gene: TRBV19; J gene: TRBJ1-1
CDR3 protein: CASSWGTSSYNEQFF; V gene: TRBV5-6; J gene: TRBJ2-1
CDR3 protein: CSAGKRVGGREAFF; V gene: TRBV29-1; J gene: TRBJ1-1
CDR3 protein: CASSKGCPGVWGTEAFF; V gene: TRBV21-1; J gene: TRBJ1-1
CDR3 protein: CASSAQTYNEQFF; V gene: TRBV2; J gene: TRBJ2-1
CDR3 protein: CAWSQGAGSSTDTQYF; V gene: TRBV30; J gene: TRBJ2-3
CDR3 protein: CATSRDLAIHTEAFF; V gene: TRBV15; J gene: TRBJ1-1
CDR3 protein: CASSHAAQGEIGTDTQYF; V gene: TRBV13; J gene: TRBJ2-3
CDR3 protein: CASSRRFEETQYF; V gene: TRBV11-3; J gene: TRBJ2-5
CDR3 protein: CASSLDRGTWEKLFF; V gene: TRBV7-8; J gene: TRBJ1-4
CDR3 protein: CASSQEGDRYEQYF; V gene: TRBV4-2; J gene: TRBJ2-7
CDR3 protein: CASSSGQGSYEQYF; V gene: TRBV5-1; J gene: TRBJ2-7
CDR3 protein: CASSLGAGANSPLHF; V gene: TRBV7-9; J gene: TRBJ1-6
CDR3 protein: CATSRATGKVTEAFF; V gene: TRBV15; J gene: TRBJ1-1
CDR3 protein: CASSPGTGFTGELFF; V gene: TRBV14; J gene: TRBJ2-2
CDR3 protein: CASMRSSSYNEQFF; V gene: TRBV25-1; J gene: TRBJ2-1
CDR3 protein: CASSVRDSSYEQYF; V gene: TRBV6-1; J gene: TRBJ2-7
CDR3 protein: CSALWTGPGQPQHF; V gene: TRBV29-1; J gene: TRBJ1-5
CDR3 protein: CASSFWTGYNSPLHF; V gene: TRBV5-6; J gene: TRBJ1-6
CDR3 protein: CASSFSGNTIYF; V gene: TRBV28; J gene: TRBJ1-3